The subject of this entry is one TCR beta chain. This entry is derived from a study of blood T cell repertoires in COVID-19. Turning to the study itself: The origin of the acute and convalescent COVID-19 samples was the United States, Italy and Spain.

Sequencing was performed with immunoSEQ multiplex PCR; in TCRdb, only in-frame clones are kept and a portion is missing. The sample contains 390,000 or so clones, roughly 89% of which appear only once. This CDR3 comprises 17 residues. Germline loops: CDR1 SGHDT, CDR2 YYEEEE. Trimming removed 1 base from V and 6 bases from J, with 20 bases in between. The chain recombines TRBV5-6 with TRBJ1-3; D possibly corresponds to TRBD1 (5 bases). This TCR came from a woman aged 25-40 years with active or convalescent COVID-19. The sample taken for sequencing was peripheral blood. CDR3 residues: CASSLFLLAGLENTIYF. The DNA for the CDR3 is TGTGCCAGCAGCTTGTTTTTGCTTGCAGGGCTAGAAAACACCATATATTTT. The complete variable domain, with remaining parts taken from reference TRBV5-6 and TRBJ1-3, reads DAGVTQSPTHLIKTRGQQVTLRCSPKSGHDTVSWYQQALGQGPQFIFQYYEEEERQRGNFPDRFSGHQFPNYSSELNVNALLLGDSALYLCASSLFLLAGLENTIYFGEGSWLTVV.